What follows is one TCR beta chain and its context. Its specificity is unknown. These data originate in a study of radiotherapy plus CTLA-4 blockade in lung cancer. Overall study: Overall, 18% of patients showed an objective response, while about 31% attained disease control. Study-wide results and limits: Clones derived from tumor TCRs expanded in blood after radiotherapy plus ipilimumab. According to reports, early shifts in blood T cell clones, alongside interferon-beta, forecast response most accurately.

Focal radiation and CTLA-4 blockade (ipilimumab) were tested in chemo-refractory metastatic non-small-cell lung cancer patients. Profiled with immunoSEQ multiplex PCR; TCRdb holds only in-frame clones, not every one. The profile shows 45,000 to 55,000 clones, about 88% of them singletons. CDR3 length: 13 residues. V shed 7 bases and J 5 bases; nucleotides not matched to a gene: 6. CDR1 and CDR2 (germline): LNHDA, SQIVND (reference sequence). The source of this sequence is a human donor with non-small cell lung cancer whose response to radiotherapy plus ipilimumab could not be evaluated. The rearrangement joins TRBV19 to TRBJ2-5; 8 bases are shared with TRBD1. The sample in question was peripheral blood, obtained from a patient treated with radiotherapy plus ipilimumab. The CDR3 is CASKDRAAETQYF. Here the CDR3 DNA reads TGTGCCAGTAAGGACAGGGCGGCGGAGACCCAGTACTTC.